These 17 T cell receptor beta chains came from one sample sequenced in a study of cytomegalovirus exposure and HLA in healthy donors. The PCR employed 60 Vbeta primers together with 13 Jbeta primers. The protocol was immunoSEQ multiplex PCR, while the TCRdb copy is restricted to in-frame clones and leaves out a portion. Of about 140,000 clones listed, around 82% were seen once; the top ten hold about 6.5%. Material: PBMCs. The receptors were sampled from a man aged 35-49 years in good health and CMV-seropositive.

The V and J genes are TRBV4-3 and TRBJ2-7; 7 bases match TRBD2. CDR3 size: 17 residues. V dropped 0 bases and J dropped 2; count of bases not matched to a gene: 10. Germline assignment: CDR1 LGHNA and CDR2 YSLEER. Written as DNA, the CDR3 is TGCGCCAGCAGCCAAGATGTAGTCGGGGGGTCTACCTACGAGCAGTACTTC. Translation gives CASSQDVVGGSTYEQYF.

The chain has TRBV27 and TRBJ1-1; D possibly corresponds to TRBD1 (6 bases). From germline, CDR1 is MNHEY and CDR2 SMNVEV (reference sequence). The CDR3 sequence is 13 residues long. V was shortened by 3 bases and J by 4 bases, with 9 bases between the two germline ends. CDR3: CASSFAGVTEAFF. The CDR3 DNA is TGTGCCAGCAGTTTTGCAGGGGTCACTGAAGCTTTCTTT.

The gene calls are TRBV7-9 and TRBJ1-4, with TRBD1 identical over 8 bases. J gave up 8 bases and V 5 bases, and 19 bases lay outside the gene matches. From germline, CDR1 is SEHNR and CDR2 FQNEAQ (reference sequence). CDR3 length: 18 amino acids. For the CDR3, the DNA is TGTGCCAGCAGCGAGGGGGACAGGCTCGCGGGAATTAACGAAAAACTGTTTTTT. Translating gives CASSEGDRLAGINEKLFF.

This clone has a single count. The rearrangement uses TRBV18 and TRBJ2-3; 7 nucleotides agree with TRBD1. J gave up 2 bases and V 6 bases, and 5 bases lay outside the gene matches. CDR1 KGHSH and CDR2 LQKENI come from the germline V gene. The CDR3 sequence is 14 residues long. The CDR3 sequence: CASSPTGNTDTQYF. The CDR3 DNA reads TGTGCCAGCTCCCCGACAGGGAACACAGATACGCAGTATTTT.

The gene calls are TRBV11-2 and TRBJ2-7; TRBD1 matches at 7 bases. V gave up 0 bases and J gave up 5 bases; unmatched junction bases: 7. This CDR3 region has 15 residues. Germline values: CDR1 SGHAT, CDR2 FQNNGV. This CDR3 reads CASSLDYRTGHEQYF. CDR3 bases: TGTGCCAGCAGCTTAGATTATCGGACAGGTCACGAGCAGTACTTC. The whole variable domain, remainder taken from reference TRBV11-2 and TRBJ2-7, is EAGVAQSPRYKIIEKRQSVAFWCNPISGHATLYWYQQILGQGPKLLIQFQNNGVVDDSQLPKDRFSAERLKGVDSTLKIQPAKLEDSAVYLCASSLDYRTGHEQYFGPGTRLTVT.

The chain has TRBV10-2 and TRBJ2-3; a possible D gene is TRBD1 (6 bases). The CDR3 sequence is 16 residues long. Trimming took 0 bases from V and 1 from J, leaving 11 bases between them. The V gene's germline CDR1 is WSHSY and CDR2 SAAADI. The CDR3 nucleotides are TGCGCCAGCAGTGAGTCAGGGGGTCCGGGCACAGATACGCAGTATTTT. It specifies CASSESGGPGTDTQYF.

The chain combines TRBV5-1 with TRBJ2-5; a weak D match, TRBD2 (6 bases). The CDR3 is 14 amino acids. The V end was cut by 0 bases, the J end by 3 bases, with 9 bases between. Germline lookup yields CDR1 SGHRS and CDR2 YFSETQ. DNA for the CDR3: TGCGCCAGCAGCTTGGGCGGCGGGAAAGAGACCCAGTACTTC. Its protein product is CASSLGGGKETQYF.

The V gene is TRBV27, the J gene TRBJ2-2, with a weak D call TRBD2 (7 bases). V shed 2 bases and J shed 5 bases, with 18 bases lying between them. CDR3 length equals 17 residues. The germline V gene encodes CDR1 MNHEY and CDR2 SMNVEV (reference sequence). The CDR3 nucleotides are TGTGCCAGCAGTTTAAGCTGGGGAGGGGGACGAACCGGGGAGCTGTTTTTT. This translates into CASSLSWGGGRTGELFF.

Regarding this clone: In the same sample, other DNA sequences code for this CDR3. The chain joins TRBV9 to TRBJ1-1; TRBD1 matches at 9 bases. V trimming: 0 bases; J trimming: 4 bases; junction bases outside the gene matches: 1. Germline-derived CDR1 and CDR2 are SGDLS and YYNGEE. The CDR3 spans 14 residues. CDR3 bases: TGTGCCAGCAGCGTAGTGACAGGGGGCACTGAAGCTTTCTTT. Translation gives CASSVVTGGTEAFF.

J is TRBJ1-2 and V is TRBV5-1; D may be TRBD1 (6 bases). Trimming left V 1 base short and J 1 base short, with 8 bases between. The CDR3 has 14 residues. Germline V gene lookup returns CDR1 SGHRS and CDR2 YFSETQ. CDR3: CASSLIQGNYGYTF. The CDR3 DNA reads TGCGCCAGCAGCTTGATACAGGGTAACTATGGCTACACCTTC.

The table lists this clone with a few counts. This chain uses TRBV7-9 with TRBJ1-1, with 9 bases identical to TRBD1. Trimming at V came to 5 bases and at J to 2 bases, leaving 3 bases not matched to a gene. The CDR3 is made up of 14 amino acids. Germline V gives CDR1 SEHNR, CDR2 FQNEAQ (reference sequence). The CDR3 bases are TGTGCCAGCAGCACCACAGGGGGCAACACTGAAGCTTTCTTT. Translated: CASSTTGGNTEAFF.

The rearrangement uses TRBV19 and TRBJ1-4; TRBD1 is a possible D gene (5 bases). Germline V gives CDR1 LNHDA, CDR2 SQIVND (reference sequence). The CDR3 has 15 residues. V lost 6 bases to trimming and J lost 8 bases, with 19 bases between them. CDR3 sequence reads: CASSTRRGRGEKLFF. The CDR3 DNA reads TGTGCCAGTAGCACAAGGCGGGGCCGTGGAGAAAAACTGTTTTTT.

The chain is built from TRBV6-1 and TRBJ2-5; possibly TRBD2 for D (5 bases). The CDR3 loop spans 14 amino acids. Between the trimmed V and J ends, which lost 7 bases and 4 bases, there was a span of 16 bases. Germline V gives CDR1 MNHNS, CDR2 SASEGT. The CDR3 DNA follows: TGTGCCAGCATCCATTTGAGGGCAGGAGAGACCCAGTACTTC. Its translation: CASIHLRAGETQYF.

The chain employs TRBV5-1 and TRBJ2-3; 14 nucleotides align to TRBD2. The J segment lost 0 bases and the V segment lost 3 bases, leaving 6 bases of the junction unmatched. Germline CDR1 SGHRS, CDR2 YFSETQ. The CDR3 extends over 18 amino acids. The CDR3 nucleotides read TGCGCCAGCAGCTCAGGACTAGCGGGGGGCCTCAGCACAGATACGCAGTATTTT. The encoded protein is CASSSGLAGGLSTDTQYF. Full variable domain (rest looked up from reference TRBV5-1 and TRBJ2-3): KAGVTQTPRYLIKTRGQQVTLSCSPISGHRSVSWYQQTPGQGLQFLFEYFSETQRNKGNFPGRFSGRQFSNSRSEMNVSTLELGDSALYLCASSSGLAGGLSTDTQYFGPGTRLTVL.

This clone was recorded once. V and J are TRBV7-2 and TRBJ1-5; D remains ambiguous. CDR1 is SGHTA and CDR2 is FQGNSA in the germline V gene. The CDR3 loop spans 16 amino acids. V lost 2 bases, J lost 0 bases, and 11 bases lay in between. DNA of the CDR3: TGTGCCAGCAGCTTACTCTCTCAGTTTAGCAATCAGCCCCAGCATTTT. It yields the protein CASSLLSQFSNQPQHF.

The genes are TRBV27 and TRBJ2-1, with D perhaps TRBD2 (6 bases). Trimming removed 4 bases at V and 2 bases at J, with 18 bases between. The CDR3 is 17 residues long. Germline V gene sequence: CDR1 MNHEY, CDR2 SMNVEV (reference sequence). As DNA, the CDR3 is TGTGCCAGCAGTTCCCCGGGGAGGCTAAGTACCTACAATGAGCAGTTCTTC. Protein product: CASSSPGRLSTYNEQFF.

The chain carries TRBV27 and TRBJ2-7, with TRBD2 identical over 9 bases. The J segment lost 2 bases and the V segment lost 11 bases, leaving 7 bases of the junction unmatched. CDR1 and CDR2 from the germline V gene are MNHEY and SMNVEV (reference sequence). This CDR3 is built from 13 residues. DNA of the CDR3: TGTGCCTGCGGGCGGGGGGGCCCCTACGAGCAGTACTTC. This sequence encodes CACGRGGPYEQYF.